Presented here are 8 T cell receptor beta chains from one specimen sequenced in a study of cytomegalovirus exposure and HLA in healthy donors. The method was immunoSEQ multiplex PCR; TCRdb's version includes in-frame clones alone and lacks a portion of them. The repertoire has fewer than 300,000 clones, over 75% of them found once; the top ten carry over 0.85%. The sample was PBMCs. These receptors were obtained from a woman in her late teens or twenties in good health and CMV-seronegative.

The CDR3 DNA sequence: TGTGCCAGCAGCTTCCGTCCCTACGAGCAGTACTTC. Translation: CASSFRPYEQYF. The chain has TRBV5-8 and TRBJ2-7, with D unclear. With 2 bases removed from V and 2 bases from J, the gap between germline ends came to 5 bases. This CDR3 comprises 12 residues. The V gene's germline CDR1 is SGHTS and CDR2 YDEGEE.

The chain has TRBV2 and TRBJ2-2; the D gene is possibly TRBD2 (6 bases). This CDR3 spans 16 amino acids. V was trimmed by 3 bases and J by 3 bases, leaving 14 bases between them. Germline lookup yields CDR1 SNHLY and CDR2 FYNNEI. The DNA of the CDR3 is TGTGCCAGCAGTGAGGAGGGTACCCCCCACACCGGGGAGCTGTTTTTT. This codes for CASSEEGTPHTGELFF.

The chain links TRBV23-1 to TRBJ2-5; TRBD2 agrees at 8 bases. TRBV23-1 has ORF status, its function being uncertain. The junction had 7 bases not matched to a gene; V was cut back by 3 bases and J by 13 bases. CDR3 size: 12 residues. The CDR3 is CASSHPGTSLYF. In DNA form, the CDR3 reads TGCGCCAGCAGTCACCCGGGGACTAGTTTGTACTTC.

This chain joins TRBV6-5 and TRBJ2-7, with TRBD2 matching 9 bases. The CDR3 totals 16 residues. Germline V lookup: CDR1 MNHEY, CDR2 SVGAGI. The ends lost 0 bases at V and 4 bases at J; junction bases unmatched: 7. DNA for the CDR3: TGTGCCAGCAGTTACTCGAACAGCGGGAGGACATACGAGCAGTACTTC. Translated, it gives CASSYSNSGRTYEQYF.

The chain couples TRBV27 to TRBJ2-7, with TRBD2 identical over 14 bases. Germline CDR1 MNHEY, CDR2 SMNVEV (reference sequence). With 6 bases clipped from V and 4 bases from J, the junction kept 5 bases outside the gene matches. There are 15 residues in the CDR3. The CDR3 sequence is CASRRRLAGGYEQYF. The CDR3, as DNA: TGTGCCAGCAGGAGGAGACTAGCGGGAGGGTACGAGCAGTACTTC.

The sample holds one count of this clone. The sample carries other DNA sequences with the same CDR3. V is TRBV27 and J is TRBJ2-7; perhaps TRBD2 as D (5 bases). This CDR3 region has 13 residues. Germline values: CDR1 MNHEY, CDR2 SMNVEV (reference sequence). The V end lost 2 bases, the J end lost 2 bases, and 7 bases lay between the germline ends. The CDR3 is CASSLAGTYEQYF. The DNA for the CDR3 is TGTGCCAGCAGTTTAGCCGGGACCTACGAGCAGTACTTC.

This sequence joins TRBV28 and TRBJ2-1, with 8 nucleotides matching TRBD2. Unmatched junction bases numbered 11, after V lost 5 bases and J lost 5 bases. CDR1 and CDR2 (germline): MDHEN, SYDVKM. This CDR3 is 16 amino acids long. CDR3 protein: CASSPQSGSGHNEQFF. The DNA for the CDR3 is TGTGCCAGCAGTCCTCAAAGCGGGAGCGGCCACAATGAGCAGTTCTTC.

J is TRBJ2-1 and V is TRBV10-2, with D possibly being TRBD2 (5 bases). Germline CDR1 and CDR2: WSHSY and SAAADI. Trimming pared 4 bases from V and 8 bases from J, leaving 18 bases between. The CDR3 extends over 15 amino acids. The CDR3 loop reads CASSATDLGTYEQFF. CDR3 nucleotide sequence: TGCGCCAGCAGTGCTACGGACTTAGGTACCTATGAGCAGTTCTTC.